The 18 T cell receptor beta chains listed next were all sequenced from one sample in a study of OX40 agonist ivuxolimab in advanced cancers. Sequenced by immunoSEQ multiplex PCR; TCRdb stores in-frame clones only, minus some. This sample yields tens of thousands of clones, of which 84% are seen a single time; 15% to 20% belongs to the top ten. The sequenced sample was CD4+ or CD8+ T cells sorted from blood, obtained in a trial of the OX40 agonist ivuxolimab. The receptor source for this set is an adult with an advanced solid tumor such as melanoma, head and neck, liver or kidney cancer.

Points on this clone: At one boundary the junction diverges from the germline segment, which might be a read error. The J gene is TRBJ2-5, the V gene TRBV6-5; perhaps TRBD2 as D (6 bases). This CDR3 has 14 amino acids. Per germline, CDR1 MNHEY and CDR2 SVGAGI. The CDR3 nucleotides read TGTGCCAGCATTCGTAGCGGAACCCAACAGACCCAGTACTTC. Its protein product is CASIRSGTQQTQYF.

The chain combines TRBV9 with TRBJ2-3; D possibly uses TRBD1 or TRBD2 (5 bases each). V gave up 0 bases and J gave up 12 bases, with 14 bases separating them. Germline CDR1 SGDLS, CDR2 YYNGEE. This CDR3 contains 13 residues. The CDR3 is CASSVGTGTGQYF. The CDR3 DNA reads TGTGCCAGCAGCGTAGGAACCGGGACGGGACAGTATTTT.

J is TRBJ1-2 and V is TRBV7-9, with D possibly being TRBD1 (5 bases). CDR1 and CDR2 (germline): SEHNR, FQNEAQ (reference sequence). There are 14 residues in the CDR3. Between the trimmed V and J ends, which lost 8 bases and 5 bases, there was a span of 18 bases. The DNA for the CDR3 is TGTGCCAGCCTAACCCCGGGACGGGGATATGGCTACACCTTC. This gives the protein CASLTPGRGYGYTF.

The chain employs TRBV11-2 and TRBJ2-5; perhaps TRBD1 as D (5 bases). Germline CDR1 SGHAT, CDR2 FQNNGV. The CDR3 sequence is 13 residues long. The V gene lost 0 bases and the J gene lost 11 bases, with 13 bases spanning the gap. The CDR3 sequence is CASSLDFGHAQYF. CDR3 DNA: TGTGCCAGCAGCTTAGATTTTGGACATGCTCAGTACTTC.

The chain combines TRBV7-9 with TRBJ1-3; D unclear. In germline, CDR1 is SEHNR, CDR2 FQNEAQ (reference sequence). This CDR3 has 11 amino acids. The V gene lost 5 bases and the J gene lost 4 bases, with 3 bases spanning the gap. The CDR3 spells CASSEGNTIYF. The CDR3 nucleotides read TGTGCCAGCAGCGAGGGAAACACCATATATTTT. Together with reference TRBV7-9 and TRBJ1-3, the CDR3 gives the full variable domain: DTGVSQNPRHKITKRGQNVTFRCDPISEHNRLYWYRQTLGQGPEFLTYFQNEAQLEKSRLLSDRFSAERPKGSFSTLEIQRTEQGDSAMYLCASSEGNTIYFGEGSWLTVV.

This chain links TRBV5-1 with TRBJ1-1; D might be TRBD1 (6 bases). With 4 bases removed from V and 4 bases from J, the gap between germline ends came to 14 bases. The CDR3 runs 14 residues. The germline gives CDR1 SGHRS, CDR2 YFSETQ. Here the CDR3 reads CASSQRGGSTEAFF. The CDR3 nucleotides are TGCGCCAGCAGCCAGCGAGGGGGAAGCACTGAAGCTTTCTTT.

This chain links TRBV7-3 with TRBJ1-1; the D gene is possibly TRBD1 (5 bases). Trimming cost V 1 base and J 3 bases, with 12 bases left between them. Germline V gene data show CDR1 as SGHTA and CDR2 as FQGTGA. The CDR3 runs 15 residues. This CDR3 is CASSLNIGGDTEAFF. CDR3 nucleotide sequence: TGTGCCAGCAGCTTAAACATCGGAGGGGACACTGAAGCTTTCTTT. Drawing the rest from reference TRBV7-3 and TRBJ1-1, the complete variable domain is GAGVSQTPSNKVTEKGKYVELRCDPISGHTALYWYRQSLGQGPEFLIYFQGTGAADDSGLPNDRFFAVRPEGSVSTLKIQRTERGDSAVYLCASSLNIGGDTEAFFGQGTRLTVV.

The chain couples TRBV19 to TRBJ1-5, with a weak D call TRBD1 (6 bases). This CDR3 is built from 16 residues. Deletions cut 4 bases from V and 4 bases from J, with 17 bases between. CDR1 and CDR2 from the germline V gene are LNHDA and SQIVND (reference sequence). CDR3 in amino acids: CASSRDPGTPNQPQHF. CDR3 DNA sequence: TGTGCCAGTAGTAGGGACCCCGGGACACCAAATCAGCCCCAGCATTTT.

The rearrangement joins TRBV7-8 to TRBJ2-3; 9 positions agree with TRBD2. The CDR3 runs to 17 residues. The V gene end was trimmed by 5 bases and the J gene end by 0 bases; junction bases not matched to a gene: 9. Germline CDR1 SGHVS, CDR2 FQNEAQ. The CDR3 DNA is TGTGCCAGCAGCGGCGGGCGGGGGGGACTTAGCACAGATACGCAGTATTTT. This gives the protein CASSGGRGGLSTDTQYF.

The genes are TRBV11-2 and TRBJ2-7; D is perhaps TRBD1 or TRBD2 (5 bases each). This CDR3 has 15 amino acids. V lost 1 base to trimming and J lost 0 bases, with 10 bases between them. Germline lookup yields CDR1 SGHAT and CDR2 FQNNGV. The CDR3 nucleotides read TGTGCCAGCAGCTTAGGGGGACCGTACTCCTACGAGCAGTACTTC. Translated: CASSLGGPYSYEQYF.

The V gene is TRBV25-1, the J gene TRBJ1-6; D perhaps matches TRBD1 (5 bases). CDR1 is MGHDK and CDR2 is SYGVNS in the germline V gene. Trimming left V 8 bases short and J 10 bases short, with 18 bases between. This CDR3 region has 14 residues. The CDR3 loop reads CASRGGAIGSPLHF. The DNA for the CDR3 is TGTGCCAGCCGCGGAGGGGCTATCGGATCACCCCTCCACTTT.

This CDR3 is CASRKLENTGELFF. The CDR3 DNA sequence: TGTGCCAGCCGCAAACTGGAGAACACCGGGGAGCTGTTTTTT. The J gene is TRBJ2-2, the V gene TRBV6-5; D is unresolved. The CDR3 covers 14 residues. V lost 8 bases, J lost 1 base, and 11 bases lay in between. The germline V gene encodes CDR1 MNHEY and CDR2 SVGAGI.

This clone appeared a single time. The chain combines TRBV6-6 with TRBJ2-2, with D hard to call. The V and J ends lost 4 bases and 6 bases respectively, with 0 bases between them. CDR1 and CDR2 (germline): MNHNY, SVGAGI (reference sequence). The CDR3 has 10 amino acids. CDR3 DNA: TGTGCCAGCAGTTCCGGGGAGCTGTTTTTT. Translation gives CASSSGELFF.

The chain joins TRBV6-5 to TRBJ2-5; D may correspond to TRBD1 or TRBD2 (5 bases each). CDR3 size: 14 residues. The V gene lost 4 bases and the J gene lost 4 bases, with 13 bases spanning the gap. Germline values: CDR1 MNHEY, CDR2 SVGAGI. The CDR3 nucleotides read TGTGCCAGCAGTTCGGGACGGGCCCGAGAGACCCAGTACTTC. Translating it yields CASSSGRARETQYF.

The gene calls are TRBV11-2 and TRBJ1-6; the D gene is possibly TRBD1 (6 bases). This CDR3 comprises 15 residues. The germline V and J ends were trimmed by 3 bases and 6 bases, with 12 bases remaining between them. The germline V gene encodes CDR1 SGHAT and CDR2 FQNNGV. CDR3 residues: CASSLSGQFNSPLHF. In DNA, the CDR3 is TGTGCCAGCAGCTTGAGTGGACAGTTTAATTCACCCCTCCACTTT.

The chain couples TRBV4-2 to TRBJ2-2; 13 nucleotides match TRBD2. This CDR3 spans 19 amino acids. Germline V gene data show CDR1 as LGHNA and CDR2 as YNFKEQ. Losses at the gene ends were 5 bases for V and 5 bases for J; bases not matched to a gene: 14. The CDR3: CASSAPGTSGVGGTGELFF. In DNA, the CDR3 is TGTGCCAGCAGCGCCCCTGGGACTAGCGGGGTAGGAGGAACCGGGGAGCTGTTTTTT.

This clone has just a few counts. The V and J genes are TRBV19 and TRBJ2-5; no definite D call. The CDR3 is 14 amino acids. Germline-derived CDR1 and CDR2 are LNHDA and SQIVND (reference sequence). Trimming removed 1 base at V and 1 base at J, with 7 bases between. The CDR3 sequence is CASSIVGLQETQYF. CDR3 DNA: TGTGCCAGTAGTATAGTTGGTCTCCAAGAGACCCAGTACTTC.

V usage is TRBV18 and J usage is TRBJ1-1; 9 bases match TRBD1. Per germline, CDR1 KGHSH and CDR2 LQKENI. The V gene end was trimmed by 5 bases and the J gene end by 1 base; junction bases not matched to a gene: 8. CDR3 size: 16 residues. CDR3 protein: CASSVTGGLQNTEAFF. The CDR3 DNA reads TGTGCCAGCTCAGTCACAGGGGGCCTCCAGAACACTGAAGCTTTCTTT.